This TCR beta chain appears in the sequencing data of a study of T cell responses to AZD1222 COVID-19 vaccine. The overall study: Analyses pooled second doses at about 4 or about 12 weeks. The study's findings and limits: Vaccine-associated CD4 TCRs ranged over spike, dominating at 160-218 and 743-854. There were repertoire samples only from the period after the peak T cell response. White British ancestry dominated among donors, who included more females, and clonal diversity was possibly underestimated.

This CDR3 comprises 15 residues. Trimming stripped 4 bases from V and 1 base from J, with 11 bases between. CDR1 MGHRA and CDR2 YSYEKL come from the germline V gene. Using immunoSEQ multiplex PCR, the repertoire was profiled, and TCRdb retains in-frame clones only, with some absent. There are about 100,000 clones in the sample; about 85% occur only once, and 1.8% lies in the top ten. Comments on this clone: What it binds is not known.

The chain recombines TRBV4-1 with TRBJ1-5; possible D gene TRBD1, 5 bases. The sequence derives from an adult in good health. This material consisted of peripheral blood, taken on day 0 of AZD1222 vaccination. The CDR3 DNA reads TGCGCCAGCAGCCCCAGGGTGACAAGCAATCAGCCCCAGCATTTT. Its protein product is CASSPRVTSNQPQHF.